This T cell receptor (beta chain) was captured in a study of blood T cells in healthy people across ages. Through a sample-barcoded 5' primer and a J-beta primer mix, a second PCR was run for roughly 7 to 12 cycles. Unique molecular identifiers of 12 random nucleotides labeled each cDNA. TCRdb fed the 5' RACE reads into MiXCR, producing one record per CDR3 protein. Found here are 1.5 million to 2 million distinct CDR3 sequences, approximately 50% of them singletons; the top ten hold approximately 2.1%. Germline loops: CDR1 SGHRS, CDR2 YFSETQ. This CDR3 has 14 residues. The V gene end was trimmed by 2 bases and the J gene end by 3 bases; junction bases not matched to a gene: 4. Donors were systemically healthy Caucasian individuals from Russia aged roughly 6 to 100 years. This clonotype showed up just a few times.

This TCR was sampled from a middle-aged woman in good health. The chain is built from TRBV5-1 and TRBJ2-7; 8 bases match TRBD2. Sequenced material: blood. The CDR3 protein is CASSFGGVLYEQYF. DNA for the CDR3: TGCGCCAGCAGCTTCGGGGGGGTCCTCTACGAGCAGTACTTC.